What follows are 13 T cell receptor beta chains derived from one specimen sequenced in a study of preoperative IRX-2 immunotherapy in early breast cancer. Regarding treatment: preoperative locoregional IRX-2 cytokine immunotherapy. Data came from immunoSEQ multiplex PCR; TCRdb stores just in-frame clones and leaves some out. The table has approximately 27,000 clones, approximately 80% seen once. The sequences come from lymph node tissue, collected after IRX-2 immunotherapy. The receptors originated from a human donor with breast cancer.

The rearrangement uses TRBV28 and TRBJ1-5; D ambiguous. CDR3 size: 12 residues. Looked up from germline, CDR1 is MDHEN and CDR2 is SYDVKM. Trimming took 8 bases from V and 2 from J, leaving 7 bases between them. CDR3 sequence (DNA): TGTGCCAGCTCGTGGGGCAATCAGCCCCAGCATTTT. Protein sequence: CASSWGNQPQHF.

This chain connects TRBV18 to TRBJ1-1, with 9 positions matching TRBD1. J lost 0 bases, V lost 2 bases, and 4 bases had no gene match. The CDR3 contains 16 residues. Per germline, CDR1 KGHSH and CDR2 LQKENI. In DNA, the CDR3 is TGTGCCAGCTCACCAACCGGGACAGGGATGAACACTGAAGCTTTCTTT. Translated: CASSPTGTGMNTEAFF.

The CDR3 nucleotides read TGCGCCAGCAGCCAAGATCTAGGATTCTACAATGGCTACACCTTC. This gives the protein CASSQDLGFYNGYTF. V gene TRBV23-1 combines with J gene TRBJ1-2; D gene unclear. TRBV23-1 qualifies as an ORF whose function is uncertain. Trimming pared 6 bases from V and 6 bases from J, leaving 20 bases between. The CDR3 sequence is 15 residues long.

This clone was detected a few times. The chain has TRBV18 and TRBJ2-2, with TRBD1 matching over 8 bases. Germline CDR1 KGHSH, CDR2 LQKENI. Trimming cost V 3 bases and J 4 bases; bases outside gene matches: 4. This CDR3 is 15 amino acids long. CDR3 sequence reads: CASSPGQDSTGELFF. The CDR3 DNA sequence: TGTGCCAGCTCACCGGGACAGGATTCCACCGGGGAGCTGTTTTTT.

This chain links TRBV18 with TRBJ2-1, with D perhaps matching TRBD1 (5 bases). Per the germline V gene, CDR1 is KGHSH and CDR2 is LQKENI. The V end lost 0 bases, the J end lost 10 bases, and 10 bases lay between the germline ends. The CDR3 consists of 13 residues. The CDR3 spells CASSPPMSGEQFF. The CDR3 nucleotides read TGTGCCAGCTCACCACCGATGTCAGGGGAGCAGTTCTTC.

The chain employs TRBV15 and TRBJ1-2; perhaps TRBD1 as D (6 bases). CDR1 and CDR2 from the germline V gene are LNHNV and YYDKDF (reference sequence). Trimming left V 4 bases short and J 3 bases short, with 12 bases between. This CDR3 comprises 14 residues. The CDR3 loop is CATSNQGGDYGYTF. The CDR3 DNA reads TGTGCCACCAGCAACCAAGGGGGAGACTATGGCTACACCTTC.

V is TRBV29-1 and J is TRBJ2-7, with 8 nucleotides matching TRBD2. The CDR3 covers 13 residues. CDR1 is SQVTM, CDR2 ANQGSEA, per germline. Unmatched junction bases numbered 8, after V lost 5 bases and J lost 5 bases. The CDR3 spells CSVLRGGPHEQYF. The CDR3 coding sequence is TGCAGCGTTCTCCGGGGGGGCCCCCACGAGCAGTACTTC.

The V gene is TRBV11-3, the J gene TRBJ1-3, with 10 bases aligning to TRBD1. The CDR3 runs 17 residues. Germline trimming cut 3 bases from V and 4 bases from J; bases unmatched to any gene: 9. The germline V gene has CDR1 SGHNT and CDR2 YENEEA. The CDR3 region has the DNA TGTGCCAGCAGCTTGGTGGGGACAGGGGTCGTAGGAAACACCATATATTTT. Translation: CASSLVGTGVVGNTIYF.

J is TRBJ1-3 and V is TRBV19; unclear D gene. Germline V gene lookup returns CDR1 LNHDA and CDR2 SQIVND (reference sequence). CDR3 length equals 14 residues. Trimming stripped 5 bases from V and 6 bases from J, with 14 bases between. For the CDR3, the DNA is TGTGCCAGTAGTCCTGGCGCCGTTGCAAACACCATATATTTT. It translates to CASSPGAVANTIYF.

This clone was detected a few times. The DNA for the CDR3 is TGTGCCAGCAGCTGGGGCGGGTATAGCAATCAGCCCCAGCATTTT. It translates to CASSWGGYSNQPQHF. The J gene is TRBJ1-5, the V gene TRBV7-6, with D possibly matching TRBD1 (5 bases). This CDR3 has 15 residues. The germline V and J ends were trimmed by 4 bases and 0 bases, with 10 bases remaining between them. CDR1 is SGHVS and CDR2 is FNYEAQ in the germline V gene.

This rearrangement joins TRBV11-3 to TRBJ2-5; 11 positions match TRBD2. Germline CDR1 and CDR2: SGHNT and YENEEA. CDR3 length: 14 residues. Trimming cost V 4 bases and J 4 bases; bases outside gene matches: 2. The CDR3 sequence: CASSSGTSGETQYF. The CDR3 DNA is TGTGCCAGCAGCTCAGGGACTAGCGGAGAGACCCAGTACTTC.

This chain links TRBV5-1 with TRBJ2-1; TRBD2 is a possible D gene (5 bases). CDR1 SGHRS and CDR2 YFSETQ come from the germline V gene. Trimming shortened V by 4 bases and J by 0 bases, and 20 bases separated the two germline ends. The CDR3 length is 18 residues. The DNA for the CDR3 is TGCGCCAGCAGCAACAGCGCCCTCCTGGCGGGCTCCTACAATGAGCAGTTCTTC. It yields the protein CASSNSALLAGSYNEQFF.

V gene TRBV10-2 combines with J gene TRBJ2-5; TRBD2 matches 10 bases. V was pared by 3 bases and J by 5 bases, with 6 bases of the junction left unmatched. Germline V gene sequence: CDR1 WSHSY, CDR2 SAAADI. The CDR3 runs 15 residues. This chain's CDR3 is CASSDGAGGYETQYF. CDR3 nucleotide sequence: TGCGCCAGCAGTGACGGAGCGGGGGGGTATGAGACCCAGTACTTC.